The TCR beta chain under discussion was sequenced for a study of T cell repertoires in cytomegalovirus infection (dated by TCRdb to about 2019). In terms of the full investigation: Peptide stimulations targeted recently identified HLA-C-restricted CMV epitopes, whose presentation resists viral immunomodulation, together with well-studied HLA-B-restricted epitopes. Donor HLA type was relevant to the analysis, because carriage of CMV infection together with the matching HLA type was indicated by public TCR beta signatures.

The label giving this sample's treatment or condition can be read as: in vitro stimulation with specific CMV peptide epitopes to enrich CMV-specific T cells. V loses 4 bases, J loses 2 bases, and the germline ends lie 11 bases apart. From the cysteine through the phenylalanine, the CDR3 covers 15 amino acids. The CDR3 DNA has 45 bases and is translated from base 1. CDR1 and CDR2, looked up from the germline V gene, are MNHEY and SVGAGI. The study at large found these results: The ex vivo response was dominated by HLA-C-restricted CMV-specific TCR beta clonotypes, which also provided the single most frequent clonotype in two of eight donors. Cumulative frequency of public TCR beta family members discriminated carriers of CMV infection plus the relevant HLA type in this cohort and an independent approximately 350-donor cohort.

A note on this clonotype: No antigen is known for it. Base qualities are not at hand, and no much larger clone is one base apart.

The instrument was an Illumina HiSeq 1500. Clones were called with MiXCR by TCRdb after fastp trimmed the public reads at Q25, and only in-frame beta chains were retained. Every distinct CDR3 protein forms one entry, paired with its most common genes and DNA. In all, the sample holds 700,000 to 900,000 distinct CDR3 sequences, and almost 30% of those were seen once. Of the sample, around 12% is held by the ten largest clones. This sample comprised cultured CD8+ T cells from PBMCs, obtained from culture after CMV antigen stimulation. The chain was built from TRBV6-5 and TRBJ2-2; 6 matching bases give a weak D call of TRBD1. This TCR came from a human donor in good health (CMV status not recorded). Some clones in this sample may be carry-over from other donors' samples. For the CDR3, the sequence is CASSFGTPNTGELFF. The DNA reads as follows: TGTGCCAGCAGTTTCGGGACACCCAACACCGGGGAGCTGTTTTTT.